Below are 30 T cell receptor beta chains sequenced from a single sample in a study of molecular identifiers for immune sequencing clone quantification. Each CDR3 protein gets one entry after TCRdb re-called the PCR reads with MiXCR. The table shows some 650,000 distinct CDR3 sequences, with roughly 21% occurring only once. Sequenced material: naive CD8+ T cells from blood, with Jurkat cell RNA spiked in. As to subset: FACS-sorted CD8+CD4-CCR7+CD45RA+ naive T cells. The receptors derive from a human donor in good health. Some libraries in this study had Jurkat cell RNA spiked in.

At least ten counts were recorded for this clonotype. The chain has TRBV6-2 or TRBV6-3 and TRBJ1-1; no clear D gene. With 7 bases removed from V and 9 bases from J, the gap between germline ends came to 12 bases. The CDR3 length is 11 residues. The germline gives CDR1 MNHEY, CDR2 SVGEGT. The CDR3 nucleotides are TGTGCCAGCATGGATCGGGTCCAAGCTTTCTTT. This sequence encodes CASMDRVQAFF.

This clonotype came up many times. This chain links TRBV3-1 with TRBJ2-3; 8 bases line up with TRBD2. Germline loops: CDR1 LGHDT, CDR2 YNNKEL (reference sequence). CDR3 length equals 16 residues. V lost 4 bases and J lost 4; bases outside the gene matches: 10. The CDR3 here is CASSPLLAGIADTQYF. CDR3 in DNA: TGTGCCAGCAGCCCGCTATTAGCGGGGATCGCAGATACGCAGTATTTT.

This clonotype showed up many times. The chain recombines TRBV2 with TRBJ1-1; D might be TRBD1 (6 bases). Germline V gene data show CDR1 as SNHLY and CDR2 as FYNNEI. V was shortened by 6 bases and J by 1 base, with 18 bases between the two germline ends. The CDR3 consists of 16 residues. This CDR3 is CASRPRGAGANTEAFF. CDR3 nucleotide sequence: TGTGCCAGCAGGCCCCGGGGTGCAGGGGCGAACACTGAAGCTTTCTTT.

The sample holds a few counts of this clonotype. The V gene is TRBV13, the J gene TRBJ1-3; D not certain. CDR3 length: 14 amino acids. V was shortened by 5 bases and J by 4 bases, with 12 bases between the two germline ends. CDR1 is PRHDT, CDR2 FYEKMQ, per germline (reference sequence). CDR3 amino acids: CASSPRQLGNTIYF. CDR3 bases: TGTGCCAGCAGCCCCAGGCAGCTGGGAAACACCATATATTTT. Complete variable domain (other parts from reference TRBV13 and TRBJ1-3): AAGVIQSPRHLIKEKRETATLKCYPIPRHDTVYWYQQGPGQDPQFLISFYEKMQSDKGSIPDRFSAQQFSDYHSELNMSSLELGDSALYFCASSPRQLGNTIYFGEGSWLTVV.

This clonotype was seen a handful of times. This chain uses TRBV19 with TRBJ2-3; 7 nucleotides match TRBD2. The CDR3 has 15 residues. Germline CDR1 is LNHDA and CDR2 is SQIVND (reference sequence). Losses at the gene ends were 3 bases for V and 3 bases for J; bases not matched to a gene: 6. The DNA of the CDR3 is TGTGCCAGTAGTATGACTAGCTCAAAAACAGATACGCAGTATTTT. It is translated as CASSMTSSKTDTQYF.

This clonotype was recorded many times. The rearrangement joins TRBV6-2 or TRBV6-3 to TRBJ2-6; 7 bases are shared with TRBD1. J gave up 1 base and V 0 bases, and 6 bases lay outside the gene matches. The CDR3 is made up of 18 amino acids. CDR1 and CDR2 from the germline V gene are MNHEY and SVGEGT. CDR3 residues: CASSYSGTVHSGANVLTF. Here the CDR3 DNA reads TGTGCCAGCAGTTACTCGGGGACAGTGCATTCTGGGGCCAACGTCCTGACTTTC.

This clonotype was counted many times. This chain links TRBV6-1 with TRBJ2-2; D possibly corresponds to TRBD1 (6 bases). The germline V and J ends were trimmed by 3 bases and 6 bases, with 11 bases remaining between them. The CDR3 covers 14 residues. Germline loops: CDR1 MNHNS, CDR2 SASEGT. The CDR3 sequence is CASSDRGYAGELFF. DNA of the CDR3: TGTGCCAGCAGTGACAGGGGTTACGCCGGGGAGCTGTTTTTT.

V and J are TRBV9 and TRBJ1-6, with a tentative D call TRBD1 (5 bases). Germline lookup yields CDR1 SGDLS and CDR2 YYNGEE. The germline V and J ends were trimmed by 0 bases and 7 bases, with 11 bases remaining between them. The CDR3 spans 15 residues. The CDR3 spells CASSVGSGTNSPLHF. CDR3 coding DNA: TGTGCCAGCAGCGTAGGGTCGGGGACCAATTCACCCCTCCACTTT.

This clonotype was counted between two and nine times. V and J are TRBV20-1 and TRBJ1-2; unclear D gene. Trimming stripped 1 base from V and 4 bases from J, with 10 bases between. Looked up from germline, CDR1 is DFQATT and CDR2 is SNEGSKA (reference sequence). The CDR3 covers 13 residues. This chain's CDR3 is CSARGGGSYGYTF. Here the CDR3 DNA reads TGCAGTGCTAGAGGAGGAGGGAGCTATGGCTACACCTTC.

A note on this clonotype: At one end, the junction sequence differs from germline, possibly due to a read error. For the CDR3, the DNA is TGTGCCAGCAGACGGGGGGCCGGGGTGCTGTTTTTT. Amino acid sequence: CASRRGAGVLFF. The chain carries TRBV6-1 and TRBJ2-2, with D tentatively TRBD2 (7 bases). This CDR3 contains 12 residues. Germline values: CDR1 MNHNS, CDR2 SASEGT.

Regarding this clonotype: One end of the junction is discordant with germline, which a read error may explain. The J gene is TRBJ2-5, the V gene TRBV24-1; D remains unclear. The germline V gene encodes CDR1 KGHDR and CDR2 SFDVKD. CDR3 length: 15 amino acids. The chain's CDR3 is CATSQRSDDQEAQYF. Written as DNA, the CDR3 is TGTGCCACCAGCCAACGGTCGGACGACCAAGAGGCCCAGTACTTC.

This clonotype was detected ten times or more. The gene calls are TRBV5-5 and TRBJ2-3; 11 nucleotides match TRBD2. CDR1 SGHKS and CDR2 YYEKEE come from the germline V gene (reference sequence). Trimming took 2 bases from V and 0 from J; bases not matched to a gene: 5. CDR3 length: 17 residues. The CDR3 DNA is TGTGCCAGCAGCTTACACTGGACTAGCGGGAGCACAGATACGCAGTATTTT. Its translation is CASSLHWTSGSTDTQYF.

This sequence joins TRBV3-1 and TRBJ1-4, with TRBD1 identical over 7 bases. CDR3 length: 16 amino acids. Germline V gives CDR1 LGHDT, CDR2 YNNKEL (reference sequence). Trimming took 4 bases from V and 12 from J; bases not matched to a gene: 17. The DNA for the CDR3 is TGTGCCAGCAGCCGGGAAGGGGGCAATCTAATGAAAGAACTGTTTTTT. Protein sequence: CASSREGGNLMKELFF.

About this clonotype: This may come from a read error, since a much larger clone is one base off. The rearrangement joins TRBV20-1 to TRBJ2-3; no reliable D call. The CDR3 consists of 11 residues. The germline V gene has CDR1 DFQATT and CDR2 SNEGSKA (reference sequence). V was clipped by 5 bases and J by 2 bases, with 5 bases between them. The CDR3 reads CSAGPTDTQYF. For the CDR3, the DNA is TGCAGTGCTGGGCCCACAGATACGCAGTATTTT.

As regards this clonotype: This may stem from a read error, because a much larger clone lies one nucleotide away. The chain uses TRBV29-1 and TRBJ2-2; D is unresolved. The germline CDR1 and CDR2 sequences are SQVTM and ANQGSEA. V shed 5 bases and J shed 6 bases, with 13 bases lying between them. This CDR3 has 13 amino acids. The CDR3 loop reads CSVWLRLSGELFF. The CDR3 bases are TGCAGCGTTTGGCTTAGACTCTCCGGGGAGCTGTTTTTT.

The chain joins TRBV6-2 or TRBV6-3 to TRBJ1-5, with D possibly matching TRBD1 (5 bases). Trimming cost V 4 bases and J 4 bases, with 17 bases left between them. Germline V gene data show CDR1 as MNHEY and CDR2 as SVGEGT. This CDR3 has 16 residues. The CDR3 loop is CASSSPIGGENQPQHF. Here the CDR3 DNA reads TGTGCCAGCAGTTCCCCCATTGGGGGGGAGAATCAGCCCCAGCATTTT.

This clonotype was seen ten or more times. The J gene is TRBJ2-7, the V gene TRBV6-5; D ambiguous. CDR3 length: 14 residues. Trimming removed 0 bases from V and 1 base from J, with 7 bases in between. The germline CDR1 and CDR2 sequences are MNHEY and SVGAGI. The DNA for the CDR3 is TGTGCCAGCAGTTACTCAGGCAGGTCCTACGAGCAGTACTTC. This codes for CASSYSGRSYEQYF.

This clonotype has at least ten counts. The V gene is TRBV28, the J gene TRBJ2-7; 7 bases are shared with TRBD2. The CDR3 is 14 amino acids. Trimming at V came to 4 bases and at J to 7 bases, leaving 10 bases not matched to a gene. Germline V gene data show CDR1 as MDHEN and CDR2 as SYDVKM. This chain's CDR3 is CASSSYYSGLEQYF. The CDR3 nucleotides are TGTGCCAGCAGTTCTTACTATAGCGGGCTGGAGCAGTACTTC. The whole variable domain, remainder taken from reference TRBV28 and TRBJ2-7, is DVKVTQSSRYLVKRTGEKVFLECVQDMDHENMFWYRQDPGLGLRLIYFSYDVKMKEKGDIPEGYSVSREKKERFSLILESASTNQTSMYLCASSSYYSGLEQYFGPGTRLTVT.

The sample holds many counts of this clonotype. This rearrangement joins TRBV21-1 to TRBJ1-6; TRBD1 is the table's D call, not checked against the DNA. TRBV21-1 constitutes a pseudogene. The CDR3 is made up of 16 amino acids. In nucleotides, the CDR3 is TGTGCCAGCAGCAAAGGTCCCAACTCCTATAATTCACCCCTCCACTTT. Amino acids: CASSKGPNSYNSPLHF.

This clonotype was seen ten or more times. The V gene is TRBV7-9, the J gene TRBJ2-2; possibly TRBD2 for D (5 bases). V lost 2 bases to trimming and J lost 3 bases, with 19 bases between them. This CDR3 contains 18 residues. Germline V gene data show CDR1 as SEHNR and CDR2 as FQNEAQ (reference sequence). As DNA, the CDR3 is TGTGCCAGCAGCTTAAGTGTTATGAGAGGGCAAGACACCGGGGAGCTGTTTTTT. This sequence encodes CASSLSVMRGQDTGELFF.

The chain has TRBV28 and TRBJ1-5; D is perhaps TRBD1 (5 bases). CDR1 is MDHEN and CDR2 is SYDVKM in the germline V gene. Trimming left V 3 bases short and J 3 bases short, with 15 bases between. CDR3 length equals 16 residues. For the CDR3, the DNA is TGTGCCAGCAGTTTCGGGCGGGGGTGGAACAATCAGCCCCAGCATTTT. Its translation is CASSFGRGWNNQPQHF.

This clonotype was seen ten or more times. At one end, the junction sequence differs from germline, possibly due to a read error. As DNA, the CDR3 is TGTGCTAGCAGCTTAGAAGTCCAAGAGACCCAGTACTTC. Amino acid sequence: CASSLEVQETQYF. The chain combines TRBV7-7 with TRBJ2-5; D is unclear. There are 13 residues in the CDR3. The germline V gene has CDR1 SSHAT and CDR2 FNYEAQ (reference sequence).

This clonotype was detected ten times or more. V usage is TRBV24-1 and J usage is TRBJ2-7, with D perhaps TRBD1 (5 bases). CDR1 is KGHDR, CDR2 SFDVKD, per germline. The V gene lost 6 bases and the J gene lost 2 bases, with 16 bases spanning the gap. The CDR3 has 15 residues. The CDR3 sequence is CATSPAAGSAYEQYF. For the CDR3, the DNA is TGTGCCACCAGTCCGGCGGCAGGGTCGGCCTACGAGCAGTACTTC.

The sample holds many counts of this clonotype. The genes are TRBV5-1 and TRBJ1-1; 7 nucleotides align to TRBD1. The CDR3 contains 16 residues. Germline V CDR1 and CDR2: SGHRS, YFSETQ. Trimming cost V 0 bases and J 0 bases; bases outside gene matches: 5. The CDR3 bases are TGCGCCAGCAGCTTGGGACCGGGACAGATGAACACTGAAGCTTTCTTT. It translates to CASSLGPGQMNTEAFF.

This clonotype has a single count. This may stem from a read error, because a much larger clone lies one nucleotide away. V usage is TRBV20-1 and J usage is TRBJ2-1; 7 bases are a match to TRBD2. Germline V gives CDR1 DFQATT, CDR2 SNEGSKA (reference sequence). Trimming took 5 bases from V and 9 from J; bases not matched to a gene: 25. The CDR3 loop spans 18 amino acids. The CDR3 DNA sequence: TGCAGTGCTCCCCTCCGGGTAGCGGGCACCGACGCTCGTGGTGAGCAGTTCTTC. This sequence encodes CSAPLRVAGTDARGEQFF.

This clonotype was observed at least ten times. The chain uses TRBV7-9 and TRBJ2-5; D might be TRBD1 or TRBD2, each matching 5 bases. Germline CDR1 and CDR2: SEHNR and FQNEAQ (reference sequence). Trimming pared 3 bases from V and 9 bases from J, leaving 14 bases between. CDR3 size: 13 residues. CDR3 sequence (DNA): TGTGCCAGCAGCTTCAGAGGGACGTTGGCCCAGTACTTC. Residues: CASSFRGTLAQYF.

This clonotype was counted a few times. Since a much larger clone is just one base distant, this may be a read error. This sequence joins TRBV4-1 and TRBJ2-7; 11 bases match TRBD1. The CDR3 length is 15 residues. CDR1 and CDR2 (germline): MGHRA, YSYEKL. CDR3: CAGSQESGTGGEQYF. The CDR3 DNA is TGCGCCGGCAGCCAAGAATCTGGGACAGGGGGCGAGCAGTACTTC.

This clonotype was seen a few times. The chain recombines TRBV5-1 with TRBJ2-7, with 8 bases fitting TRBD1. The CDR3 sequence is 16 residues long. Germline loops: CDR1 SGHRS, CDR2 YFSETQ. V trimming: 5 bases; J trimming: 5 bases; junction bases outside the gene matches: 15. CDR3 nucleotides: TGCGCCAGCAGACCGGAGCAGGGGGCAGGGGCCCACGAGCAGTACTTC. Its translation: CASRPEQGAGAHEQYF.

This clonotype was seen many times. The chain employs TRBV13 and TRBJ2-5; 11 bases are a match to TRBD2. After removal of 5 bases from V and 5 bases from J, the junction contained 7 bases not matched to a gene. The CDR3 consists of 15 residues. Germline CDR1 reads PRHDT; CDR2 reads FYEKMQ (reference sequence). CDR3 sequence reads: CASSDGLAGPETQYF. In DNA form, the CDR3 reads TGTGCCAGCAGCGACGGACTAGCGGGTCCGGAGACCCAGTACTTC.

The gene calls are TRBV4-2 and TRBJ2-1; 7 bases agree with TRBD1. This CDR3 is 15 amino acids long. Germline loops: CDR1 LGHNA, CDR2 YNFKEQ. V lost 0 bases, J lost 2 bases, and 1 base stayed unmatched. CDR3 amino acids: CASSQEGGTYNEQFF. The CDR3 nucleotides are TGTGCCAGCAGCCAAGAAGGGGGCACCTACAATGAGCAGTTCTTC.